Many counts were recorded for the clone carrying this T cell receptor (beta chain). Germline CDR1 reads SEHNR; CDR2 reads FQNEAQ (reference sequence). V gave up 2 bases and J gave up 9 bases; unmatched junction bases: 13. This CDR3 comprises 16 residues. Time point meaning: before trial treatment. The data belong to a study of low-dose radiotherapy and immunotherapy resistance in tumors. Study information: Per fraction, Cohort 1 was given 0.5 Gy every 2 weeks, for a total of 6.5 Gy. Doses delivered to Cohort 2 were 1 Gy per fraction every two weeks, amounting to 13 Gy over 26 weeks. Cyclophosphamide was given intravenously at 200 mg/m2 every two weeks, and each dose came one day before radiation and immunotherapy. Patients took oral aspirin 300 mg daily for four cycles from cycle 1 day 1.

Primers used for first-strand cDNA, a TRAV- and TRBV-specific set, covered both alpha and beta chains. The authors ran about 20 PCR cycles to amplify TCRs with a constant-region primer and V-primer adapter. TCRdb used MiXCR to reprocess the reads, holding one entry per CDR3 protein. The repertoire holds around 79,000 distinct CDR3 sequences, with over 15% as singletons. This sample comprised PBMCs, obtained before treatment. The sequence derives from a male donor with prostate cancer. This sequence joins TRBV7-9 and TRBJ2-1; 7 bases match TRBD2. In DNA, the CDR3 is TGTGCCAGCAGCTTATTCGGTCAGGCGGGAGAGCTTGAGCAGTTCTTC. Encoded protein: CASSLFGQAGELEQFF.